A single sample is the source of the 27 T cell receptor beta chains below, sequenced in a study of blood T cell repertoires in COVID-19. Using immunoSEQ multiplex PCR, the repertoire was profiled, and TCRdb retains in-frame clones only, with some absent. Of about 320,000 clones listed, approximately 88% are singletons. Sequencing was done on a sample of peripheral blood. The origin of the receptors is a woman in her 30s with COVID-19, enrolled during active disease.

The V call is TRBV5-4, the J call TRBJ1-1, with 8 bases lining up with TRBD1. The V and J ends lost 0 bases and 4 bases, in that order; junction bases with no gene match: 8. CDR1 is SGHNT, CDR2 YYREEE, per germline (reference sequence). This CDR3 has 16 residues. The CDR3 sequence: CASSLAGGWEGTEAFF. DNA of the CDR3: TGTGCCAGCAGCTTGGCAGGGGGCTGGGAGGGCACTGAAGCTTTCTTT.

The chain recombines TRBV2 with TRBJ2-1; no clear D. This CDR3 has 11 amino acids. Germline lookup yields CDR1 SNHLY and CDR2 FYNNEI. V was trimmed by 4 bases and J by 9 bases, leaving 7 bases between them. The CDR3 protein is CASSVIGEQFF. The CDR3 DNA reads TGTGCCAGCAGTGTGATCGGTGAGCAGTTCTTC.

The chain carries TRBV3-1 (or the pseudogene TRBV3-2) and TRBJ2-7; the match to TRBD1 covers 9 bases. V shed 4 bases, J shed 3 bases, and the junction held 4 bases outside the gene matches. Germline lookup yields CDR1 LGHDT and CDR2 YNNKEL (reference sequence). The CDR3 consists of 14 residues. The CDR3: CASSRGQGNYEQYF. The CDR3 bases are TGTGCCAGCAGCCGAGGACAGGGGAACTACGAGCAGTACTTC.

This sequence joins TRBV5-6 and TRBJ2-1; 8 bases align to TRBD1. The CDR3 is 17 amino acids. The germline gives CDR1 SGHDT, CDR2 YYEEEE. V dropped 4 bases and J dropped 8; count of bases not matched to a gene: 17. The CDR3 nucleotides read TGTGCCAGCAGCCGTACCCCCGGCAGGGGGCTTACCCATGAGCAGTTCTTC. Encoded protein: CASSRTPGRGLTHEQFF.

CDR3 bases: TGTGCCAGCAGCCAGGCTCAGTTTCAAACTAATGAAAAACTGTTTTTT. Its translation: CASSQAQFQTNEKLFF. V is TRBV4-2 and J is TRBJ1-4; no clear D gene. The ends were cut back, 3 bases at V and 1 base at J, with 12 bases in the middle. The CDR3 runs 16 residues. CDR1 and CDR2 from the germline V gene are LGHNA and YNFKEQ.

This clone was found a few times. The CDR3 DNA reads TGTGCCAGCAGTTATTGGGACAGGGGGAACACCGGGGAGCTGTTTTTT. Encoded protein: CASSYWDRGNTGELFF. The genes are TRBV6-2 or TRBV6-3 and TRBJ2-2, with 10 bases aligning to TRBD1. The length of the CDR3 is 16 residues. CDR1 is MNHEY and CDR2 is SVGEGT in the germline V gene. V lost 3 bases, J lost 1 base, and 2 bases stayed unmatched.

This CDR3 is CASSLGTGGRQPQHF. The CDR3 nucleotides are TGTGCCAGCAGTTTAGGGACTGGAGGGCGTCAGCCCCAGCATTTT. The chain is built from TRBV28 and TRBJ1-5; a weak D match, TRBD1 (5 bases). The CDR3 covers 15 residues. Trimming removed 2 bases from V and 6 bases from J, with 14 bases in between. CDR1 and CDR2 from the germline V gene are MDHEN and SYDVKM.

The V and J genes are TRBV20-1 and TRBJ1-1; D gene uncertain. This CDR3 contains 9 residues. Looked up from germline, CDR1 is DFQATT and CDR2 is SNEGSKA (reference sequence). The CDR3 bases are TGCAGCAGGTCGGCTGAAGCTTTCTTT. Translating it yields CSRSAEAFF.

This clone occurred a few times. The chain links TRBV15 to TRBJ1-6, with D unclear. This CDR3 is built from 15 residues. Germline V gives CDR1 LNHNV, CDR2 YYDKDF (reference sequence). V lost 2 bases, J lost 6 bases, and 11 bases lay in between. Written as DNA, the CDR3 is TGTGCCACCAGCAGATCGGCAGGTAGTAATTCACCCCTCCACTTT. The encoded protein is CATSRSAGSNSPLHF.

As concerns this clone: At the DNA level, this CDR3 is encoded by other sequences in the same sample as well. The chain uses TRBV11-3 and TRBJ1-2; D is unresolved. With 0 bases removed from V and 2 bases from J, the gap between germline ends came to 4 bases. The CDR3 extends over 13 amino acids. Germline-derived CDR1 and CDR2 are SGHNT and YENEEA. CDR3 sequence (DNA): TGTGCCAGCAGCTTAGACAGGAACTATGGCTACACCTTC. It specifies CASSLDRNYGYTF.

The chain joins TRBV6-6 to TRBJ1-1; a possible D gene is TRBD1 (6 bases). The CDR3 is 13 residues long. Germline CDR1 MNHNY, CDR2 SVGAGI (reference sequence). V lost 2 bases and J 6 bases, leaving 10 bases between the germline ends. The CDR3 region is CASSYGGAPEAFF. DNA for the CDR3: TGTGCCAGCAGTTACGGGGGGGCCCCTGAAGCTTTCTTT.

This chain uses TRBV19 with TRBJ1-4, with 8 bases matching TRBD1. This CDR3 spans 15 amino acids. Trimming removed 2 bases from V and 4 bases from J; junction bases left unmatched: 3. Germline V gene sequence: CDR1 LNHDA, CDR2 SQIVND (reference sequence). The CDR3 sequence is CASSIQGAGNEKLFF. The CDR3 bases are TGTGCCAGTAGTATACAGGGGGCGGGTAATGAAAAACTGTTTTTT.

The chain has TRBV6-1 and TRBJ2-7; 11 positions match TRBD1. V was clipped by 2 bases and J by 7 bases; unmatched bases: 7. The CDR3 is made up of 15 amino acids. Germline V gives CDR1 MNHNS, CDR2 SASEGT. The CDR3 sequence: CASSELGQGAREQYV. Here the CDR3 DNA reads TGTGCCAGCAGTGAACTCGGACAGGGGGCGAGAGAGCAGTACGTC.

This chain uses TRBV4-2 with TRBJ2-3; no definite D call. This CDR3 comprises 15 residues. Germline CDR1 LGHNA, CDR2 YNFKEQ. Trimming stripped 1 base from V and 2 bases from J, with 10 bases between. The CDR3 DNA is TGTGCCAGCAGCCAAGGAACTTTTGACACAGATACGCAGTATTTT. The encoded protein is CASSQGTFDTDTQYF.

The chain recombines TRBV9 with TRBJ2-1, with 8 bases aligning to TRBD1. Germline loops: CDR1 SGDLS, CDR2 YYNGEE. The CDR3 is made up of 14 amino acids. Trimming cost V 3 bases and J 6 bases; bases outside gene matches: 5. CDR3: CASSATQGANEQFF. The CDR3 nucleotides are TGTGCCAGCAGCGCCACGCAGGGGGCCAATGAGCAGTTCTTC.

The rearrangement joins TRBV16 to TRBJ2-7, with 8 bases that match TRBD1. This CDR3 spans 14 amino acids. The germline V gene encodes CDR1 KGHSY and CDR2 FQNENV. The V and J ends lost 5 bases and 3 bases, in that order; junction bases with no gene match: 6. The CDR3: CASSAGQGVYEQYF. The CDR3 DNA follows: TGTGCCAGCAGCGCCGGACAGGGCGTCTACGAGCAGTACTTC.

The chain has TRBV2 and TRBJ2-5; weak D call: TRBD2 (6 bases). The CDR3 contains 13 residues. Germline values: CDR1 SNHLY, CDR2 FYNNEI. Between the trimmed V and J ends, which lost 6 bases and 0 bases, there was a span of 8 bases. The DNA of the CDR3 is TGTGCCAGCAGCCGGGACTACCAAGAGACCCAGTACTTC. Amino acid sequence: CASSRDYQETQYF.

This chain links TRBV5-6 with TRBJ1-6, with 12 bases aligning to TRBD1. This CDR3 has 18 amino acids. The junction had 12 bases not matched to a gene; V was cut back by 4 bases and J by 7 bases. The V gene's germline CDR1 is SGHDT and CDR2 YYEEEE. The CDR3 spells CASSPRPGDRGRNSPLHF. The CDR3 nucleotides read TGTGCCAGCAGCCCCCGACCGGGGGACAGGGGGCGGAATTCACCCCTCCACTTT.

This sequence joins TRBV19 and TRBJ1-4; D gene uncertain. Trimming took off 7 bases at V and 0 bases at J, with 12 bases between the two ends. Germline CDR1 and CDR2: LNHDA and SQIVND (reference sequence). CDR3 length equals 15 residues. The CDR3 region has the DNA TGTGCCAGTACCGATTCGGTAACAACTAATGAAAAACTGTTTTTT. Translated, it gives CASTDSVTTNEKLFF.

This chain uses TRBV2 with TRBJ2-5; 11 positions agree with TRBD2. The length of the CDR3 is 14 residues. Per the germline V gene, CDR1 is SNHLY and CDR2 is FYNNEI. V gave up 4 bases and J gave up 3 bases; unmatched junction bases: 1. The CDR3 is CASSGSGGEETQYF. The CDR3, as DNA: TGTGCCAGCAGTGGTAGCGGGGGGGAAGAGACCCAGTACTTC.

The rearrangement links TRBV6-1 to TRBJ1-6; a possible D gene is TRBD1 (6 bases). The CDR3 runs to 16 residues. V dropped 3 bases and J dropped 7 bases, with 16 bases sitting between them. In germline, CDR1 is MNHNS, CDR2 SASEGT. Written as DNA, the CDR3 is TGTGCCAGCAGTGAGGGGGCTCCAGGGCCCAATTCACCCCTCCACTTT. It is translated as CASSEGAPGPNSPLHF.

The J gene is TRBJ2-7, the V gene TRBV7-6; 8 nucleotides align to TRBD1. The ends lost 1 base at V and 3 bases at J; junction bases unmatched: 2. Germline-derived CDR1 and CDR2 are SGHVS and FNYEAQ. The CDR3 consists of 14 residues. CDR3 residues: CASSLGTGLYEQYF. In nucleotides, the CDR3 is TGTGCCAGCAGCTTAGGGACAGGGCTCTACGAGCAGTACTTC.

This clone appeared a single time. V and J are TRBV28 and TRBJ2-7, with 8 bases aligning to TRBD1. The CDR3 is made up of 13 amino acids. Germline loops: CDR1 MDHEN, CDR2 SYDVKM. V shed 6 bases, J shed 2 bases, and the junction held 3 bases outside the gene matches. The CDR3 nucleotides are TGTGCCAGCAGAGCGACAGGGGCCTACGAGCAGTACGTC. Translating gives CASRATGAYEQYV.

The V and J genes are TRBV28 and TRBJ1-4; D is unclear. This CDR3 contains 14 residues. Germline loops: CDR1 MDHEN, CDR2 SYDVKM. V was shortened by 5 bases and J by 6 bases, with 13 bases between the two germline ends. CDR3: CASSNSEEDEKLFF. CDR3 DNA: TGTGCCAGCAGTAACTCGGAAGAGGATGAAAAACTGTTTTTT.

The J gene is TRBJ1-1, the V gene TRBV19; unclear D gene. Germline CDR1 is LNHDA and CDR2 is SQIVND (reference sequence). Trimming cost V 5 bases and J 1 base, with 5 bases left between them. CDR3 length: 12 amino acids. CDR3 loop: CASSFKNTEAFF. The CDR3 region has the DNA TGTGCCAGTAGTTTTAAGAACACTGAAGCTTTCTTT.

The CDR3 bases are TGTGCCACCAGCAGAGATCACAGGAGAGCTTTCTTT. It specifies CATSRDHRRAFF. V is TRBV15 and J is TRBJ1-1; a weak D match, TRBD1 (5 bases). There are 12 residues in the CDR3. Trimming removed 0 bases from V and 10 bases from J, with 9 bases in between. Germline V gene data show CDR1 as LNHNV and CDR2 as YYDKDF (reference sequence).

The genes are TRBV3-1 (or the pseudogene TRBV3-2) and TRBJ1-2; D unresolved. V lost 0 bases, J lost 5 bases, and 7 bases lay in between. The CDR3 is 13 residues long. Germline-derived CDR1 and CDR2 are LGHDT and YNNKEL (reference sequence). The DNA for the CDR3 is TGTGCCAGCAGCCAAGAGTCTTTTTATGGCTACACCTTC. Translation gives CASSQESFYGYTF.